These 17 T cell receptor delta chains were all obtained from the same sample, sequenced in a study of gamma-delta T cells after stem cell transplantation. TCRdb reanalyzed the RT-PCR reads using CATT. The sample contains 8,500 to 13,000 delta-chain clones, 1.3% of which appear only once. The sequencing sample was made of gamma-delta T cells. The receptors were gathered from a human donor. It is not recorded whose cells these are; they may come from a transplant donor.

Turning to this clone: TCRdb's listed protein matches a much larger clone and diverges from this DNA's translation at residue 3, likely through a read error; the protein shown comes from the DNA. The genes are TRDV2 and TRDJ1, with TRDD3 matching 8 bases. The germline CDR1 and CDR2 sequences are GEAIGNYY and EKD. The CDR3 sequence is 18 residues long. This CDR3 is CARDSLGGIVSSTDKLIF. Written as DNA, the CDR3 is TGTGCCCGTGACAGCCTCGGGGGGATAGTTTCCTCCACCGATAAACTCATCTTT.

Worth noting for this clone: The TCRdb record carries a much larger clone's protein, which differs from this DNA's translation at residue 12; a read error is the likely cause, and the protein listed here is the DNA translation. This chain joins TRDV2 and TRDJ1; possibly TRDD2 for D (5 bases). The CDR3 totals 17 residues. Trimming removed 0 bases at V and 3 bases at J, with 19 bases between. The germline V gene has CDR1 GEAIGNYY and CDR2 EKD. This CDR3 reads CACDTVQSASNADKLIF. Written as DNA, the CDR3 is TGTGCCTGTGACACCGTACAGTCCGCTTCCAACGCCGATAAACTCATCTTT.

This clone was observed a handful of times. TCRdb pairs this DNA with a much larger clone's protein that differs at residue 4, likely a read error; the protein shown was translated from the DNA. The V and J genes are TRDV2 and TRDJ1, with 12 nucleotides matching TRDD3. The CDR3 is made up of 19 amino acids. The V segment lost 5 bases and the J segment 2 bases; nucleotides outside the gene matches: 17. CDR1 is GEAIGNYY, CDR2 EKD, per germline. The CDR3 is CACGPILGDTWSGTDKLIF. The DNA of the CDR3 is TGTGCCTGTGGCCCGATACTGGGGGATACCTGGTCGGGGACCGATAAACTCATCTTT.

This clone was detected only a few times. The protein in TCRdb stems from a much larger clone and differs at residue 9 from this DNA's translation, likely a read error; here the protein is translated from the DNA. The chain recombines TRDV2 with TRDJ1; tentatively, D is TRDD3 (5 bases). The V gene lost 3 bases and the J gene lost 2 bases, with 27 bases spanning the gap. CDR3 size: 19 residues. Germline V gene lookup returns CDR1 GEAIGNYY and CDR2 EKD. The CDR3 spells CACDHMMPAPLRDTDKLIF. In DNA form, the CDR3 reads TGTGCCTGTGACCACATGATGCCTGCACCCCTCCGGGATACCGATAAACTCATCTTT.

The sample holds a few counts of this clone. In the same sample, other DNA sequences code for this CDR3. This sequence joins TRDV2 and TRDJ1; TRDD3 aligns across 13 bases. V trimming: 1 base; J trimming: 3 bases; junction bases outside the gene matches: 13. CDR1 and CDR2 from the germline V gene are GEAIGNYY and EKD. This CDR3 contains 19 residues. CDR3 region: CACDTLLGDTLEGPDKLIF. CDR3 in DNA: TGTGCCTGTGACACGTTACTGGGGGATACGCTGGAAGGGCCCGATAAACTCATCTTT.

This clone has more than one count but fewer than ten. TCRdb pairs this DNA with a much larger clone's protein that differs at residue 9, likely a read error; the protein shown was translated from the DNA. The chain recombines TRDV2 with TRDJ1; TRDD3 is a possible D gene (5 bases). The CDR3 sequence is 16 residues long. Trimming shortened V by 0 bases and J by 3 bases, and 16 bases separated the two germline ends. The germline V gene encodes CDR1 GEAIGNYY and CDR2 EKD. The CDR3 bases are TGTGCCTGTGACACCTTAGGGGGGGTACGCGCCGATAAACTCATCTTT. Translation gives CACDTLGGVRADKLIF.

On this clone: The mismatch at residue 11 between this DNA's translation and the TCRdb protein of a much larger clone likely reflects a read error; the protein shown is translated from the DNA. The CDR3 DNA sequence: TGTGCCTGTGACACCCTAACGAGGGGATACATCGATAAACTCATCTTT. It is translated as CACDTLTRGYIDKLIF. V gene TRDV2 combines with J gene TRDJ1; 8 bases are a match to TRDD3. CDR1 GEAIGNYY and CDR2 EKD come from the germline V gene. J was trimmed by 4 bases and V by 0 bases; bases with no gene match: 9. The CDR3 loop spans 16 amino acids.

The table lists this clone with a few counts. The chain uses TRDV2 and TRDJ1; 11 bases align to TRDD3. Germline trimming cut 0 bases from V and 0 bases from J; bases unmatched to any gene: 8. Germline V gene lookup returns CDR1 GEAIGNYY and CDR2 EKD. The CDR3 covers 18 residues. The CDR3 reads CACDTLLGDRRNTDKLIF. CDR3 bases: TGTGCCTGTGACACCTTACTGGGGGATAGGAGGAACACCGATAAACTCATCTTT.

Only a few counts were recorded for this clone. TCRdb's listed protein matches a much larger clone and diverges from this DNA's translation at residue 5, likely through a read error; the protein shown comes from the DNA. The rearrangement links TRDV2 to TRDJ1; the D gene is possibly TRDD3 (6 bases). V lost 3 bases, J lost 2 bases, and 18 bases lay in between. CDR3 length: 16 residues. The germline CDR1 and CDR2 sequences are GEAIGNYY and EKD. The CDR3 here is CACDALGIRKTDKLIF. The CDR3 bases are TGTGCCTGTGACGCCTTGGGGATCCGAAAGACCGATAAACTCATCTTT.

This clone was observed a few times. This sequence joins TRDV2 and TRDJ1; 10 bases are a match to TRDD3. Trimming cost V 3 bases and J 2 bases; bases outside gene matches: 5. CDR3 length equals 15 residues. The germline V gene encodes CDR1 GEAIGNYY and CDR2 EKD. This CDR3 is CACDAVLGDTDKLIF. CDR3 DNA: TGTGCCTGTGACGCCGTACTGGGGGATACCGATAAACTCATCTTT.

Note on this clone: A far more abundant clone sits one base away, making this likely a read error. Other DNA sequences in the same sample also yield this CDR3. The chain couples TRDV2 to TRDJ1, with 10 bases fitting TRDD3. There are 17 residues in the CDR3. The V segment lost 4 bases and the J segment 0 bases; nucleotides outside the gene matches: 10. Germline V lookup: CDR1 GEAIGNYY, CDR2 EKD. The CDR3 loop is CACDSVFTGGYTDKLIF. The CDR3 region has the DNA TGTGCCTGTGATTCGGTCTTTACTGGGGGATACACCGATAAACTCATCTTT.

About this clone itself: This likely stems from a read error, as it lies one base from a far larger clone. Other DNA sequences within the sample encode an identical CDR3. V gene TRDV2 combines with J gene TRDJ1, with 9 bases lining up with TRDD3. The CDR3 is made up of 15 amino acids. The germline CDR1 and CDR2 sequences are GEAIGNYY and EKD. This CDR3 is CACDRLGDGADKLIF. Written as DNA, the CDR3 is TGTGCCTGTGACAGGCTGGGGGATGGTGCCGATAAACTCATCTTC.

This clone was seen more than once but under ten times. The mismatch at residue 10 between this DNA's translation and the TCRdb protein of a much larger clone likely reflects a read error; the protein shown is translated from the DNA. This chain uses TRDV2 with TRDJ1, with 12 bases identical to TRDD3. The V gene end was trimmed by 3 bases and the J gene end by 2 bases; junction bases not matched to a gene: 12. The CDR3 length is 18 residues. Germline values: CDR1 GEAIGNYY, CDR2 EKD. Here the CDR3 DNA reads TGTGCCTGTGACGTGCTGGGGGATACGCTGGGATGGACCGATAAACTCATCTTT. Amino acid sequence: CACDVLGDTLGWTDKLIF.

This clone was counted many times. Just one base apart from a much larger clone, this may be a read error. The rearrangement links TRDV2 to TRDJ1, with 10 bases matching TRDD3. Germline V gives CDR1 GEAIGNYY, CDR2 EKD. This CDR3 region has 14 residues. The CDR3 DNA reads TGTGCCAGTGAACCACTGGGGGATCATGATAAACTCATCTTT. Its protein is CASEPLGDHDKLIF.

Comment on this clone: With a far larger clone one base away, a read error is the likely cause. Within the sample, other DNA sequences also encode this same CDR3. The chain joins TRDV2 to TRDJ1; D is possibly TRDD3 (5 bases). Germline V gene sequence: CDR1 GEAIGNYY, CDR2 EKD. Trimming left V 4 bases short and J 0 bases short, with 20 bases between. This CDR3 has 17 residues. The DNA for the CDR3 is TGTGCCTGTGATCTTCTACTGGCTGGAGGATACACCGATAAACTCATCTTT. Protein sequence: CACDLLLAGGYTDKLIF.

This clone showed up just a few times. A read error likely explains why the TCRdb protein, taken from a much larger clone, differs from this DNA's translation at residue 5; the protein shown is translated from the DNA. The chain has TRDV2 and TRDJ1; 7 nucleotides agree with TRDD3. J was trimmed by 0 bases and V by 3 bases; bases with no gene match: 12. Germline V gives CDR1 GEAIGNYY, CDR2 EKD. The CDR3 is made up of 17 amino acids. The CDR3 DNA reads TGTGCCTGTGACCCTGTATCTGGGGGTAGGTACACCGATAAACTCATCTTT. As protein: CACDPVSGGRYTDKLIF.

This clone was counted between two and nine times. Other DNA sequences in this specimen translate into the identical CDR3. The V call is TRDV2, the J call TRDJ1; TRDD3 matches 12 bases. V gave up 0 bases and J gave up 3 bases; unmatched junction bases: 4. This CDR3 comprises 16 residues. From germline, CDR1 is GEAIGNYY and CDR2 EKD. The CDR3 bases are TGTGCCTGTGACACCCTACTGGGGGATACCCCCGATAAACTCATCTTT. Its translation is CACDTLLGDTPDKLIF.